The present T cell receptor beta chain was sequenced within a study of Ad26.COV2.S vaccination and SARS-CoV-2 variants. Study at large: Donor joined the COV1001 Ad26.COV2.S trial arm. The study's findings and limits: Reportedly, spike-specific CD8+ and CD4+ T cell responses achieved substantial breadth once vaccination had taken place. Similar non-spike TCR breadth was seen in vaccine and placebo recipients. Placebo recipients had lower spike-specific TCR breadth than vaccine recipients.

Generated by immunoSEQ multiplex PCR, the TCRdb table keeps only in-frame clones and is missing some. Found here are about 440,000 clones, less than 95% of them singletons; the top ten hold about 4.5%. Treatment meaning: around 19 received Ad26.COV2.S at low or high dose, single or two shots; several received placebo; per-sample allocation not given. Each sample was drawn 63 days after the first injection (of vaccine or placebo). This clone showed up just once. Antigen unknown. CDR1 is SNHLY and CDR2 is FYNNEI in the germline V gene. The CDR3 covers 17 residues. The ends were cut back, 0 bases at V and 2 bases at J, with 15 bases in the middle.

The specimen comprised peripheral blood, sampled in a trial of Ad26.COV2.S vaccine versus placebo. This receptor was identified in a person between 18 and 65 years old who received the Ad26.COV2.S COVID-19 vaccine or a placebo. The rearrangement uses TRBV2 and TRBJ2-3; D gene ambiguous. CDR3 in amino acids: CASSEALAGPDTDTQYF. The CDR3 coding sequence is TGTGCCAGCAGTGAAGCGTTGGCAGGACCTGACACAGATACGCAGTATTTT.